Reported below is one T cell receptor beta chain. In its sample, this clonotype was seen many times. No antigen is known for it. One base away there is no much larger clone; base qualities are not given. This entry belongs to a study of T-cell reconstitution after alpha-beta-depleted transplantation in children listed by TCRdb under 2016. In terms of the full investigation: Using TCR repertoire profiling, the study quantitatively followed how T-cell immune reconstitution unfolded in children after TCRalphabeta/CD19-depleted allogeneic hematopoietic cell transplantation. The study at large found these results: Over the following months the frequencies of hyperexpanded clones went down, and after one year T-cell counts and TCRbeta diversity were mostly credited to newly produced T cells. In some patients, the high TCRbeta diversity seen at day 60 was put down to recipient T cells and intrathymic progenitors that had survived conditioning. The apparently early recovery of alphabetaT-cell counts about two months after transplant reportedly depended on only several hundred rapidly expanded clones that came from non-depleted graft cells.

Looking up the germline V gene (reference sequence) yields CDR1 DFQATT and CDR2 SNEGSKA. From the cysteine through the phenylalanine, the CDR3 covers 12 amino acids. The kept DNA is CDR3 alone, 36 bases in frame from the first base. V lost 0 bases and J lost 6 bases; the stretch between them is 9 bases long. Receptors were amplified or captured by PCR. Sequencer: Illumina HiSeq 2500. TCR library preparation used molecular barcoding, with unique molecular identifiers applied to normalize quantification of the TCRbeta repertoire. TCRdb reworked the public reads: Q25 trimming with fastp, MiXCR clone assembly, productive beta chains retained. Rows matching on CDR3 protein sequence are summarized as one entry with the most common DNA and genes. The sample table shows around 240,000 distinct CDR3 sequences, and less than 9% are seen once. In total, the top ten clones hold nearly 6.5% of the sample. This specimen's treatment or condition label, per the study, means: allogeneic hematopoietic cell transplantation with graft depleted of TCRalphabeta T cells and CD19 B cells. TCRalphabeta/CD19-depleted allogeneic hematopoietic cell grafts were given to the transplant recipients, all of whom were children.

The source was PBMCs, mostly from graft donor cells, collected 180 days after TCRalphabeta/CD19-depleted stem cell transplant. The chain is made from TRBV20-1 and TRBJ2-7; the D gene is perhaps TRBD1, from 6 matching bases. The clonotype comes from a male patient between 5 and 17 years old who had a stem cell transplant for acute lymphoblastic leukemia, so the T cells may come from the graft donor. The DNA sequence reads TGCAGTGCTAGAGAGGCAGGGGTCGAGCAGTACTTC. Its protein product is CSAREAGVEQYF.